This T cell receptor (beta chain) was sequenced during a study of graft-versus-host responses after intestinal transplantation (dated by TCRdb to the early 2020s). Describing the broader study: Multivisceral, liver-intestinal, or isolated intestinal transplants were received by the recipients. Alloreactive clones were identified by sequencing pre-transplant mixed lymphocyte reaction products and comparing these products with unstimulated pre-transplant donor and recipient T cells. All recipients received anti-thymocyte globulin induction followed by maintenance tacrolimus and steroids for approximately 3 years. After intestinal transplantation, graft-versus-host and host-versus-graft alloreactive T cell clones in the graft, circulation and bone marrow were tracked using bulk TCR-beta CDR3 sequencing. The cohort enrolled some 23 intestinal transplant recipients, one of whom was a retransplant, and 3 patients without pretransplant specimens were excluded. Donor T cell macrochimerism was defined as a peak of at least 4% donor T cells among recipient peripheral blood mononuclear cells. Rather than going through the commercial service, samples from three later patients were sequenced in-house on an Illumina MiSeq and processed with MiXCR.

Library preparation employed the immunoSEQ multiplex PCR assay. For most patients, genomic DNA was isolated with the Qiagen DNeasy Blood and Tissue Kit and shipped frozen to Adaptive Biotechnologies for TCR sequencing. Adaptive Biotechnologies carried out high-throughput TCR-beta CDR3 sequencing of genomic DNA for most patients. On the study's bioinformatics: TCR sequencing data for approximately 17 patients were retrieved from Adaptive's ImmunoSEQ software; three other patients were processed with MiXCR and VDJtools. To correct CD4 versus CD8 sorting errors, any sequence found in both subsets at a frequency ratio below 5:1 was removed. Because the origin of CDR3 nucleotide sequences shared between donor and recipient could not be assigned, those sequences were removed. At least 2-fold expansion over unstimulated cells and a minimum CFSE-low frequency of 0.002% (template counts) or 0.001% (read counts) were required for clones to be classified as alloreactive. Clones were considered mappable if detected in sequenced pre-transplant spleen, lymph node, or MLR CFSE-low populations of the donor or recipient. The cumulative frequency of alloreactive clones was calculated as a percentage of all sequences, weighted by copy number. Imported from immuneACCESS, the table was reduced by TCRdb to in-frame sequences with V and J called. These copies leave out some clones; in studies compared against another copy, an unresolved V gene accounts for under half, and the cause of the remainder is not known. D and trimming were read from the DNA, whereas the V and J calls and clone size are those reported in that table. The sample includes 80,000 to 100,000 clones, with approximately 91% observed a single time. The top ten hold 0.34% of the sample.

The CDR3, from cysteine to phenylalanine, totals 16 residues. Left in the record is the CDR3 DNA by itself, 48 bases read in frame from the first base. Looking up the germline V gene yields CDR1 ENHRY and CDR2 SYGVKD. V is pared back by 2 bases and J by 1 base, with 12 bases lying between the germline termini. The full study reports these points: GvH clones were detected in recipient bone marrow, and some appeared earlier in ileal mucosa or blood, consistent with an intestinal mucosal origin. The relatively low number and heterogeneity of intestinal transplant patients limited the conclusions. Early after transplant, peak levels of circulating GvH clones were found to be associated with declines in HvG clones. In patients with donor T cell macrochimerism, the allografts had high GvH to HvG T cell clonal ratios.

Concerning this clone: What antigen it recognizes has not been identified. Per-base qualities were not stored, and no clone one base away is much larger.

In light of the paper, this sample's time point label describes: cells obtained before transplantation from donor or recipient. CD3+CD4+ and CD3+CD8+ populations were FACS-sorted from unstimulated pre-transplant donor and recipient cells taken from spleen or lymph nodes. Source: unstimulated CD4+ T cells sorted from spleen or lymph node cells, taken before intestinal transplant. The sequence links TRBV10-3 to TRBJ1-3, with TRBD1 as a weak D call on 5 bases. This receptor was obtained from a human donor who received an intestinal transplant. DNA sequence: TGTGCCATCAGTGAGGGACTGGGGGGTTCTGGAAACACCATATATTTT. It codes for CAISEGLGGSGNTIYF.